This entry is about one T cell receptor (beta chain). Its antigen is not known. This entry belongs to a study of monozygotic twins with cystic fibrosis. The wider study: Around 3 micrograms of fragmented DNA underwent around 14 PCR cycles for library preparation. General study points: Nucleotide-identical clonotype sharing was significantly higher within monozygotic CF twin pairs than between unrelated CF individuals. In 13 of 16 pairs, V gene usage was closest to the co-twin's. Low clonality (median around 0.0094) suggested a mostly naive repertoire.

Assay used: immunoSEQ multiplex PCR; TCRdb lists only in-frame clones, some missing. The data contain more than 9,500 clones, roughly 85% of them singletons. Germline CDR1 and CDR2: SEHNR and FQNEAQ (reference sequence). This CDR3 has 11 residues. Trimming removed 4 bases from V and 10 bases from J, with 8 bases in between. Source material: blood. The chain combines TRBV7-9 with TRBJ2-1; TRBD2 might be the D (5 bases). The clonotype comes from a man younger than 35 with cystic fibrosis. Here the CDR3 reads CASSYSGEQFF. CDR3 in DNA: TGTGCCAGCAGCTACAGCGGCGAGCAGTTCTTC.